The T cell receptor beta chain described here comes from a study of OX40 agonist ivuxolimab in advanced cancers. Context from the whole study: The costimulatory receptor OX40 (CD134) was targeted by ivuxolimab, a fully human IgG2 agonistic monoclonal antibody. Intravenous ivuxolimab was administered to patients every 2 weeks at six dose levels: 0.01, 0.1, 0.3, 1.5, 3 and 10 mg/kg. Of the approximately 50 patients in dose escalation, about 20 had hepatocellular carcinoma, about 15 had melanoma, 9 had renal cell carcinoma and 9 had head and neck cancer. In the dose-escalation cohort, more than 75% of patients were male, and the mean age was roughly 60 years, with a range of about 23 to 85. Patients were allowed to have had prior anti-PD-1, anti-PD-L1 or anti-CTLA-4 therapy, and 30% to 50% of the dose-escalation patients had previously received checkpoint inhibitors. Partial responses occurred in three dose-escalation patients, of whom one had hepatocellular carcinoma and two had cutaneous melanoma. The point of sequencing TCRbeta in the periphery was to test whether ivuxolimab changed TCR sequence diversity and drove clonal T-cell expansion. The paper describes the monotherapy dose-escalation part (N = 52 patients) of the phase I trial of ivuxolimab. Results and caveats for the whole study, not just this receptor: Low levels of normalized T-cell clonal expansion were also seen in some patients who did not respond. On average, CD8+ T cells showed more expanded clones than CD4+ T cells after ivuxolimab. At doses of 0.1 to 3.0 mg/kg, clonal expansion of both CD4+ and CD8+ T cells in blood was seen between baseline and week 6. Partial responders in the 0.1-3.0 mg/kg groups had among the lowest normalized peripheral clonal expansion, especially among CD8+ T cells. The antigen specificity of the peripheral T cells that underwent clonal expansion was not determined.

Genomic DNA was isolated from the sorted cells so that the TCRbeta CDR3 region could be sequenced. The immunoSEQ Assay was used to sequence the TCRbeta CDR3 regions. Drawn from immuneACCESS, this table holds only the in-frame rearrangements with V and J called that TCRdb kept. Clones are partly lost; checked studies trace under half to an unresolved V gene and leave the rest unexplained. In this sample the table shows roughly 74,000 clones, almost 85% of which occur a single time. The ten biggest clones cover around 2.1% of the sample. From cysteine to phenylalanine, the CDR3 is 13 amino acids long. Of the read, only the CDR3 DNA is kept; its 39 bases are in frame from base 1. V and J are truncated by 4 bases and 5 bases respectively, leaving an intervening sequence of 11 bases. The germline V gene (reference sequence) provides CDR1 SEHNR and CDR2 FQNEAQ. Points on this clone: It has no known antigen specificity. No qualities accompany the bases; no much larger clone lies one base away.

Patients with a history of autoimmune disease or receiving systemic immunosuppression were excluded from the trial. Peripheral blood for TCR sequencing was collected from all dose cohorts at baseline, on cycle 4 day 1, and on cycle 7 day 1. The samples were taken from a phase I, first-in-human, multicenter, open-label dose-escalation trial of ivuxolimab. The trial enrolled adults with locally advanced or metastatic head and neck squamous cell, hepatocellular, melanoma or renal cell carcinoma. Before TCR sequencing, CD4+ T cells and CD8+ T cells from peripheral blood were sorted into separate populations.

The V and J segments used are TRBV7-9 and TRBJ1-1; no confident D gene assignment can be made. The origin of this receptor is an adult with an advanced solid tumor such as melanoma, head and neck, liver or kidney cancer. The sample consisted of CD4+ or CD8+ T cells sorted from blood, taken in a trial of the OX40 agonist ivuxolimab. The DNA is TGTGCCAGCAGCTCCGGCCTCCTTACTGAAGCTTTCTTT. The translation is CASSSGLLTEAFF.